This T cell receptor (beta chain) derives from a study of shared clonotypes between healthy human individuals. The study enrolled healthy HIV-negative adults without recent acute infections or vaccinations as donors. Germline CDR1 is SGHTA and CDR2 is FQGNSA. There are 14 residues in the CDR3. V lost 6 bases, J lost 5 bases, and 7 bases stayed unmatched. Measured with immunoSEQ multiplex PCR; TCRdb has only the in-frame clones, and not every one. This table holds roughly 2,500,000 clones, approximately 93% found once. The source material was naive CD4+ T cells from PBMCs. The subset here: CD45RA+ positively selected. The chain has TRBV7-2 and TRBJ2-5; TRBD1 matches at 9 bases. This receptor was taken from a man aged 18 to 35 in good health. Some clones in this sample may be carry-over from other donors' samples. The CDR3 DNA sequence: TGTGCCAGCAGTTACAGGGGGCGGTTCGAGACCCAGTACTTC. Its protein product is CASSYRGRFETQYF.